This TCR beta chain is drawn from a study of cytomegalovirus exposure and HLA in healthy donors (TCRdb year 2017). A note on the overall study: An earlier analysis of roughly 500 of the donors reported more than 250 Gb of sequence data and some 120 million unique TCR beta sequences from about 179 million T cells. Among 350 to 400 genotyped donors of the cohort, an average of approximately 250,000 unique TCR beta nucleotide sequences were sequenced per donor, 15% to 20% of them non-productive. An early release covering 550 to 650 HLA-typed donors comprised 250 to 350 gigabases of sequencing data and roughly 86 million unique TCR sequences. The study was designed to test whether signatures of past pathogen exposure could be identified by cataloging public T cell receptors. To predict cytomegalovirus infection status, the study brought together high-throughput TCR immunosequencing, statistical association of individual TCRs with disease status, and machine learning. The T cell repertoires of some 700 subjects were profiled by immunosequencing and related to cytomegalovirus serostatus. In the later analysis, no new phenotypic data were used to find candidate immune exposures; instead, reliance was placed on TCR beta sequences and their occurrence across donors. Donor age, sex, ethnicity and CMV serostatus were collected together with the repertoire data. Class I and class II HLA loci were covered by the typing at four-digit resolution. Of the 398 genotyped donors, roughly 80% were placed in the genetic ancestry cluster associated with self-reported Caucasian donors. The number of donors typed differed by locus, with roughly 620-630 for A, B, C, DRB1 and DQB1, 522 for DQA1, over 600 for DPA1, and around 460 for DPB1. Besides the first cohort of approximately 710 subjects, a separate validation cohort made up of over a hundred different subjects was used. Because of strong linkage in the cohort, four to six DR-DQ haplotypes were treated as single units for association and clustering. An earlier analysis of fewer than 700 of the donors applied high-throughput TCR beta sequencing to assess whether each TCR beta V gene segment acted as functional or pseudogenic. A later analysis re-analyzed previously published TCR beta repertoires from 650 to 800 donors and added high-resolution HLA genotyping to study TCR occurrence patterns. All discovery cohort repertoires had been generated using a single sequencing platform. A later genetic analysis took genome-wide SNP genotypes for 398 of the 666 donors and used that subset as a discovery cohort.

The library was obtained by the immunoSEQ multiplex PCR assay. For the multiplex PCR, a mixture combining 60 forward primers for TCR Vbeta segments and 13 reverse primers for TCR Jbeta segments was used. The CDR3 region of rearranged TCR beta genes was amplified from genomic DNA by a multiplex PCR assay. The amplified TCR beta libraries were sequenced on the Illumina HiSeq System as 87-base-pair reads. The source study handled its data this way. Across the 670 or so repertoires, a later analysis counted 80 million or so unique TCR beta chains, 8.5 million to 12 million of which were shared by at least two donors. Raw reads were error-corrected and collapsed into unique sequences with a nearest-neighbor algorithm that merged closely related sequences to remove PCR and sequencing errors. V, D and J gene segments were assigned by aligning CDR3 sequences to IMGT reference sequences. For a sequence to be retained, at least a six-nucleotide match to both a V gene segment and a J gene segment was required. Rearrangements were classified as productive when the CDR3 lacked stop codons and remained in frame with V and J, and all other rearrangements were classified as non-productive. Following IMGT convention, CDR3 was defined as the stretch from the second conserved V-encoded cysteine to the conserved J-encoded phenylalanine. In an earlier analysis of more than 550 of the donors, sequences lacking an unambiguous match to a single V gene segment were excluded. An earlier analysis of 500 to 600 of the donors classified V segments as functional when productive rearrangements were above 56.7% and as segregating when the standard deviation between donors was above 5%. A statistical classification framework was developed to diagnose cytomegalovirus status using the catalog of TCR beta chain sequences. V and J gene assignment, in a later analysis, came from comparing TCR nucleotide sequences with IMGT/GENE-DB human TR gene sequences. A later analysis assigned CDR3 sequences and most-parsimonious VDJ recombination scenarios with the TCRdist pipeline. In a later analysis, each TCR beta chain was defined by its CDR3 amino acid sequence together with its V-gene family, and reads without a unique V-gene family were excluded. In a later analysis, nearly 600 highly shared, low-generation-probability nucleotide sequences were removed to address suspected cross-contamination and a sequencing artifact. A later analysis calculated a clonal expansion index for each public chain from normalized within-repertoire ranks of inferred template counts. In a later analysis, generation probabilities were computed using a VDJ recombination model fitted to out-of-frame rearrangements, and the results were checked against IGoR. A later analysis scored TCR-TCR, TCR-HLA and TCR-CMV co-occurrence with hypergeometric tests, applying a repertoire-size bias correction to TCR pairs. In a later analysis, false discovery rates were estimated by permuting HLA or CMV assignments 20 times. A later analysis grouped co-occurring TCRs with DBSCAN, adding TCRdist sequence similarity when clustering within HLA-allele-positive subsets. Repertoires with fewer than 30,000 or more than 120,000 public chains were left out of co-occurrence clustering, as were five repertoires with anomalous nucleotide sharing. TCRdb retrieved this table from immuneACCESS and kept in-frame rearrangements only. Not all clones are present; in checked studies, unresolved V genes account for under half, and no reason is known for the remainder. V, J and clone size are taken as reported in that table, and D and trimming were inferred from the DNA itself. This sample has more than 95,000 clones in its table, and around 80% of those were observed once. The ten largest clonotypes hold roughly 5.4% of the sample.

Study-level results and caveats: The authors suggested that the approach could potentially be generalized to other disease states and immunological phenotypes. Because HLA typing was missing for some donors at each locus, association tests included only the typed subset. Linkage disequilibrium might explain the correlated functional status among segregating V segments, but an unknown experimental factor could not be excluded. Because counts were too low, roughly 16 rarely observed V segments, including chromosome 9 orphons, were left out of the earlier analysis of approximately 580 of the donors. In a later analysis, HLA-associated TCR beta chains showed more clonal expansion and lower generation probabilities than non-associated chains that were equally common. In vitro tests confirmed that a few of the cytomegalovirus-associated TCR beta chains recognize cytomegalovirus antigens. V-gene and J-gene trimming of TCR beta chains was associated with a missense DCLRE1C variant in a later genetic analysis, and the association was replicated in an independent cohort. The study listed 164 TCR beta chains as associated with cytomegalovirus. At a false discovery rate of 0.05, a later analysis linked 15,000 to 20,000 TCR beta sequences to specific HLA alleles. In both the original and validation cohorts, the classifier was reported to diagnose cytomegalovirus status with high specificity and sensitivity. A further reported finding was that TCR beta sequences accurately predicted the HLA-A and HLA-B alleles for most subjects in the first cohort. The cohort was sequenced for TCR beta chains only, and without alpha or paired-chain data the features that could be detected were limited. A later analysis reported that several top co-occurrence clusters appeared linked to parvovirus B19, influenza, CMV and Epstein-Barr virus. In a later analysis, the rate of TCR association differed among HLA loci, with DRB1 alleles having the most associated TCRs and HLA-C alleles having the fewest. Sequencing depth was assumed to be roughly uniform across donors in the presence/absence analyses, though that assumption may not hold. Broadly in line with IMGT annotations, most TCR beta V segments showed up in productive rearrangements about 90% or about 30% of the time in an earlier analysis of several hundred of the donors. While some public TCRs were present in many individuals, most TCR sequences turned up only very rarely across donors. CMV serostatus was the only immune exposure information available for the cohort. Compared with the roughly 670-donor mean, donors in an Asian-associated ancestry cluster had fewer N-insertions in productive TCRs, according to a later genetic analysis. The sequencing pipeline was judged likely to have produced a cluster of highly shared sequence variants as a technical artifact. A later analysis found that most CMV-associated TCR beta chains appeared HLA-restricted, with HLA associations seemingly driven largely by CMV exposure. Because the 87-base-pair reads could not distinguish some IMGT-functional V segments, including TRBV6-2 and TRBV6-3, those segments were excluded. When HLA alleles, especially DR and DQ, strongly co-occurred, TCR associations were difficult to assign to individual alleles.

The cohort was made up of 500 to 800 healthy bone marrow donors. Cohort members were all nominally healthy when sampled, although unrecorded immune exposures were likely present. The donor tested CMV seropositive, placing the donor among the 310 or so seropositive members of the cohort. A peripheral blood sample was collected from each donor, and TCR beta sequencing was performed on peripheral blood mononuclear cells. The Qiagen DNeasy Blood Extraction Kit was used to extract genomic DNA from the blood cell samples. The trim is 2 bases for V and 3 bases for J, with a gap of 4 bases between the germline ends. Reading the germline V gene gives CDR1 SGHDN and CDR2 FVKESK. From the cysteine up to the phenylalanine, the CDR3 has a length of 12 residues. Left in the record is the CDR3 DNA by itself, 36 bases read in frame from the first base. Concerning this clone itself: Its antigen is currently not known. One base away there is no much larger clone; base qualities are not given.

The sequencing sample was made of PBMCs. This receptor chain uses TRBV14 and TRBJ1-1; there is no confident call for the D gene. This TCR came from a woman younger than 30 in good health and CMV-seropositive. The CDR3 amino acid sequence is: CASSQHYTEAFF. The DNA sequence is given as TGTGCCAGCAGCCAACATTACACTGAAGCTTTCTTT.